This T cell receptor (beta chain) is drawn from a study of radiation and T cells in renal cell carcinoma. Overall study context: Nephrectomy followed 15 Gy stereotactic body radiation by 4 weeks. Study-level findings and limits: Top tumor clonotypes rose in blood 2 weeks post-radiation, then contracted.

Note on this clone: The target antigen is unknown.

Time point meaning: baseline pretreatment blood. Described treatment: 15 Gy SBRT to primary tumor, nephrectomy 4 weeks later. Only in-frame clones appear in the TCRdb table, and some are missing; sequencing was by immunoSEQ multiplex PCR. The table records about 150,000 clones, approximately 90% of them present only once. This specimen consisted of blood, obtained from a patient whose treatment included radiotherapy and nephrectomy. This receptor was identified in a woman aged 70 to 79 with renal cell carcinoma.

CDR3 in amino acids: CASSQERGAQFF. The CDR3 nucleotides are TGCGCCAGCAGCCAAGAGCGGGGGGCGCAGTTCTTC. J is TRBJ2-1 and V is TRBV4-3; 8 bases map to TRBD2. Germline values: CDR1 LGHNA, CDR2 YSLEER. With 0 bases clipped from V and 12 bases from J, the junction kept 1 base outside the gene matches. This CDR3 is built from 12 residues.